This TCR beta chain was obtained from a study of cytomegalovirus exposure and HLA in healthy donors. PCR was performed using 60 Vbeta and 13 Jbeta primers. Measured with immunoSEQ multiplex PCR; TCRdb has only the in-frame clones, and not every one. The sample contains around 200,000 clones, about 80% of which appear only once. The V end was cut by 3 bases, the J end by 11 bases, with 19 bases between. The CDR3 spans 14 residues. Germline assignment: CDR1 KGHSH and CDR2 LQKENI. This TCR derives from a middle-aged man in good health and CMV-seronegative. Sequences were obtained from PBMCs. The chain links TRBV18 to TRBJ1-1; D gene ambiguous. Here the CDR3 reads CASSPPGETSLAFF. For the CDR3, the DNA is TGTGCCAGCTCACCCCCGGGAGAAACCTCTTTGGCTTTCTTT.